The T cell receptor (beta chain) under discussion was sequenced for a study of T cells in Graves' hyperthyroidism and ophthalmopathy. In this sample, this clonotype turned up a few times. The CDR3 extends over 16 amino acids. Trimming took 5 bases from V and 2 from J, leaving 19 bases between them. CDR1 and CDR2 (germline): MNHNS, SASEGT. It was RNA transcripts that yielded the amplified TCR beta CDR3 regions. When the TCR CDR3 underwent first-round RT-PCR, the HTBI primer set was used. TCRdb processed the multiplex PCR reads anew with MiXCR; each CDR3 protein has one entry. Found here are about 460,000 distinct CDR3 sequences, 20% to 25% of them singletons; the top ten hold about half.

The chain has TRBV6-1 and TRBJ2-7, with D possibly matching TRBD2 (6 bases). The clonotype originates from a woman in her 70s with Graves' ophthalmopathy. Material for sequencing was blood. The CDR3 loop reads CASSSLPGGTTYEQYF. The CDR3 bases are TGTGCCAGCAGTTCCCTTCCCGGCGGGACCACCTACGAGCAGTACTTC.